This TCR beta chain is drawn from a study of cytomegalovirus exposure and HLA in healthy donors. For the study at large: Ancestry clustering placed about 80% of several hundred genotyped donors in the Caucasian-associated cluster. Notes on the study in general: As a later analysis revealed, the rate of TCR association differed by HLA locus, with DRB1 most and HLA-C fewest.

On this clone itself: Its target is unknown.

13 Jbeta primers and 60 Vbeta primers were used for the PCR. Sequenced by immunoSEQ multiplex PCR; TCRdb stores in-frame clones only, minus some. The top ten clones hold roughly an eighth of a sample with over 150,000 clones, more than 80% of them seen once. V lost 4 bases to trimming and J lost 4 bases, with 11 bases between them. This CDR3 is 13 amino acids long. Germline V lookup: CDR1 SGHRS, CDR2 YFSETQ. The sequenced sample consisted of PBMCs. The TCR was taken from a woman aged 45-60 years in good health and CMV-seronegative. V usage is TRBV5-1 and J usage is TRBJ2-5, with a weak D call TRBD2 (5 bases). CDR3 sequence: CASSARGSETQYF. As DNA, the CDR3 is TGCGCCAGCAGCGCCCGAGGGTCAGAGACCCAGTACTTC.